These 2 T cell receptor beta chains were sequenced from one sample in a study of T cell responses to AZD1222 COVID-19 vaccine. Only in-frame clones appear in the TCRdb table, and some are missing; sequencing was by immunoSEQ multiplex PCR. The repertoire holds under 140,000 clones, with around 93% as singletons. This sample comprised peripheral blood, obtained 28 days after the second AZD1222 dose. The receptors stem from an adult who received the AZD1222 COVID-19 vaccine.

This CDR3 is CSVLGTVNSPLHF. CDR3 nucleotide sequence: TGCAGCGTCCTGGGGACGGTGAATTCACCCCTCCACTTT. The genes are TRBV29-1 and TRBJ1-6; D might be TRBD1 (5 bases). V lost 6 bases and J 7 bases, leaving 13 bases between the germline ends. There are 13 residues in the CDR3. Germline-derived CDR1 and CDR2 are SQVTM and ANQGSEA.

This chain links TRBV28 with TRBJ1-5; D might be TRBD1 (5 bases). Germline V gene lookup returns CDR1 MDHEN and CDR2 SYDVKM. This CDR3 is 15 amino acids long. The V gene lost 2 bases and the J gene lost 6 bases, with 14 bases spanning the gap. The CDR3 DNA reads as TGTGCCAGCAGTTTAAGGGGCAGGGCGGGTCAGCCCCAGCATTTT. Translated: CASSLRGRAGQPQHF.